What follows are 19 T cell receptor beta chains derived from one specimen sequenced in a study of blood T cell repertoires in COVID-19. The repertoire was sequenced with immunoSEQ multiplex PCR; TCRdb's copy has only in-frame clones and lacks some. This table has approximately 240,000 clones, about 90% appearing once. The specimen was PBMCs or T cells enriched from blood (not recorded which). All receptors come from a woman in her twenties or thirties with acute COVID-19.

This clone was seen only once. The chain couples TRBV28 to TRBJ1-3; 7 nucleotides match TRBD1. Germline trimming cut 4 bases from V and 0 bases from J; bases unmatched to any gene: 6. This CDR3 region has 16 residues. Germline CDR1 is MDHEN and CDR2 is SYDVKM. In DNA form, the CDR3 reads TGTGCCAGCAGTTCCCCGGGGGACAGCTCTGGAAACACCATATATTTT. This codes for CASSSPGDSSGNTIYF.

V usage is TRBV7-6 and J usage is TRBJ2-1, with 12 bases matching TRBD2. V lost 3 bases, J lost 5 bases, and 14 bases stayed unmatched. This CDR3 contains 19 residues. CDR1 is SGHVS and CDR2 is FNYEAQ in the germline V gene. This CDR3 is CASSLVSIGTSGLNNEQFF. The CDR3 DNA reads TGTGCCAGCAGCTTGGTCTCGATTGGGACTAGCGGGCTTAACAATGAGCAGTTCTTC.

The chain uses TRBV7-8 and TRBJ2-3; TRBD2 matches 9 bases. The germline V gene encodes CDR1 SGHVS and CDR2 FQNEAQ. V lost 3 bases to trimming and J lost 4 bases; unmatched junction nucleotides: 5. This CDR3 has 15 residues. DNA of the CDR3: TGTGCCAGCAGCTTTAGCGGGAGTGGGGCAGATACGCAGTATTTT. Residues: CASSFSGSGADTQYF.

The chain couples TRBV15 to TRBJ2-7, with a possible D match to TRBD1 (5 bases). Germline CDR1 and CDR2: LNHNV and YYDKDF (reference sequence). The germline V and J ends were trimmed by 0 bases and 0 bases, with 12 bases remaining between them. The CDR3 is made up of 16 amino acids. The CDR3 region has the DNA TGTGCCACCAGCAGAGATGGGGCCACACTCTCCTACGAGCAGTACTTC. Translation: CATSRDGATLSYEQYF.

The J gene is TRBJ1-2, the V gene TRBV9, with D possibly matching TRBD1 (5 bases). Trimming took off 7 bases at V and 4 bases at J, with 11 bases between the two ends. The CDR3 length is 12 residues. Looked up from germline, CDR1 is SGDLS and CDR2 is YYNGEE. This chain's CDR3 is CASHRRIYGYTF. The DNA for the CDR3 is TGTGCCAGCCACAGGAGAATCTATGGCTACACCTTC.

The J gene is TRBJ2-7, the V gene TRBV5-1, with 8 positions matching TRBD2. Germline V gene lookup returns CDR1 SGHRS and CDR2 YFSETQ. V trimming: 3 bases; J trimming: 2 bases; junction bases outside the gene matches: 7. This CDR3 has 15 residues. CDR3 sequence: CASSSGGTRTYEQYF. The DNA of the CDR3 is TGCGCCAGCAGCTCGGGGGGGACTCGTACCTACGAGCAGTACTTC. Together with reference TRBV5-1 and TRBJ2-7, the CDR3 gives the full variable domain: KAGVTQTPRYLIKTRGQQVTLSCSPISGHRSVSWYQQTPGQGLQFLFEYFSETQRNKGNFPGRFSGRQFSNSRSEMNVSTLELGDSALYLCASSSGGTRTYEQYFGPGTRLTVT.

The sample holds a few counts of this clone. This chain connects TRBV19 to TRBJ2-3, with 9 nucleotides matching TRBD2. V gave up 6 bases and J gave up 6 bases; unmatched junction bases: 10. CDR3 length: 15 residues. The germline V gene has CDR1 LNHDA and CDR2 SQIVND (reference sequence). As DNA, the CDR3 is TGTGCCAGTAGGGGGGAGCGGGAGGCCTTGGATACGCAGTATTTT. Its translation: CASRGEREALDTQYF.

This rearrangement joins TRBV11-3 to TRBJ2-1; D remains unclear. The CDR3 consists of 13 residues. V was trimmed by 1 base and J by 5 bases, leaving 6 bases between them. Germline loops: CDR1 SGHNT, CDR2 YENEEA. CDR3 coding DNA: TGTGCCAGCAGCTTAGGAGTTCACAATGAGCAGTTCTTC. Translation: CASSLGVHNEQFF. Complete variable domain (other parts from reference TRBV11-3 and TRBJ2-1): EAGVVQSPRYKIIEKKQPVAFWCNPISGHNTLYWYLQNLGQGPELLIRYENEEAVDDSQLPKDRFSAERLKGVDSTLKIQPAELGDSAVYLCASSLGVHNEQFFGPGTRLTVL.

The J gene is TRBJ2-6, the V gene TRBV5-4; D may be TRBD1 (5 bases). The germline gives CDR1 SGHNT, CDR2 YYREEE (reference sequence). The CDR3 runs 16 residues. The V and J ends lost 4 bases and 2 bases respectively, with 13 bases between them. Here the CDR3 reads CASSPQGDPGANVLTF. The CDR3 DNA reads TGTGCCAGCAGCCCACAAGGGGATCCTGGGGCCAACGTCCTGACTTTC.

This clone appeared a few times. This rearrangement joins TRBV19 to TRBJ1-6; D not resolved. The germline CDR1 and CDR2 sequences are LNHDA and SQIVND (reference sequence). The CDR3 length is 15 residues. V was shortened by 3 bases and J by 7 bases, with 13 bases between the two germline ends. In DNA form, the CDR3 reads TGTGCCAGTAGTATGGGGAGGTCGTTAAATTCACCCCTCCACTTT. Translation gives CASSMGRSLNSPLHF.

The chain employs TRBV7-2 and TRBJ2-5; 12 nucleotides match TRBD1. CDR3 length equals 16 residues. Trimming at V came to 1 base and at J to 6 bases, leaving 6 bases not matched to a gene. Looked up from germline, CDR1 is SGHTA and CDR2 is FQGNSA. The CDR3 sequence is CASSLVGQGAGKTQYF. The CDR3 nucleotides read TGTGCCAGCAGCTTAGTGGGACAGGGGGCCGGGAAGACCCAGTACTTC.

CDR3 bases: TGCGCCAGCAGCTCCTTACAGGGGGCCGACACTGAAGCTTTCTTT. Encoded protein: CASSSLQGADTEAFF. The chain has TRBV5-1 and TRBJ1-1; 9 bases are shared with TRBD1. CDR1 is SGHRS and CDR2 is YFSETQ in the germline V gene. This CDR3 has 15 amino acids. With 3 bases clipped from V and 3 bases from J, the junction kept 6 bases outside the gene matches.

The chain's CDR3 is CASSPDSGKAFF. CDR3 DNA sequence: TGTGCCAGCAGCCCCGACAGTGGAAAAGCTTTCTTT. The chain employs TRBV3-1 (or the pseudogene TRBV3-2) and TRBJ1-1, with a tentative D call TRBD1 (5 bases). The V end was cut by 4 bases, the J end by 9 bases, with 12 bases between. The CDR3 has 12 residues. CDR1 LGHDT and CDR2 YNNKEL come from the germline V gene (reference sequence).

V is TRBV27 and J is TRBJ1-1, with no clear D. The CDR3 extends over 14 amino acids. Germline V gives CDR1 MNHEY, CDR2 SMNVEV (reference sequence). Trimming took 4 bases from V and 0 from J, leaving 9 bases between them. The DNA of the CDR3 is TGTGCCAGCAGTTCCGGGGTCATGAACACTGAAGCTTTCTTT. It codes for CASSSGVMNTEAFF.

The chain recombines TRBV2 with TRBJ2-5, with 14 bases aligning to TRBD2. From germline, CDR1 is SNHLY and CDR2 FYNNEI. V lost 6 bases to trimming and J lost 4 bases; unmatched junction nucleotides: 1. The CDR3 is made up of 14 amino acids. CDR3 in amino acids: CASRTSGGVETQYF. DNA for the CDR3: TGTGCCAGCAGGACTAGCGGGGGGGTAGAGACCCAGTACTTC.

The rearrangement links TRBV10-2 to TRBJ2-1; the match to TRBD2 covers 9 bases. The CDR3 extends over 18 amino acids. Germline-derived CDR1 and CDR2 are WSHSY and SAAADI. V shed 7 bases and J 2 bases; nucleotides not matched to a gene: 15. CDR3 coding DNA: TGCGCCAGCACAATGGCGGGCGGGGGGGCCAGGGCCTACAATGAGCAGTTCTTC. This gives the protein CASTMAGGGARAYNEQFF.

This chain links TRBV28 with TRBJ2-5; 10 bases fit TRBD2. The germline V gene encodes CDR1 MDHEN and CDR2 SYDVKM. The CDR3 covers 15 residues. The V and J ends lost 5 bases and 2 bases, in that order; junction bases with no gene match: 5. CDR3 amino acids: CASSISGRYQETQYF. In DNA form, the CDR3 reads TGTGCCAGCAGTATTAGCGGGAGGTATCAAGAGACCCAGTACTTC.

The genes are TRBV7-9 and TRBJ1-3; no clear D. Per the germline V gene, CDR1 is SEHNR and CDR2 is FQNEAQ (reference sequence). This CDR3 comprises 17 residues. V shed 3 bases and J shed 0 bases, with 15 bases lying between them. CDR3 bases: TGTGCCAGCAGCTTGGCGGAGGGTCTTTCCTCTGGAAACACCATATATTTT. It encodes CASSLAEGLSSGNTIYF.

The rearrangement links TRBV5-1 to TRBJ2-7; the D gene is possibly TRBD1 (6 bases). This CDR3 region has 13 residues. CDR1 and CDR2 (germline): SGHRS, YFSETQ. Trimming removed 4 bases at V and 3 bases at J, with 11 bases between. The CDR3 nucleotides read TGCGCCAGCAGCCACGGACAGAGCTACGAGCAGTACTTC. Its translation: CASSHGQSYEQYF.